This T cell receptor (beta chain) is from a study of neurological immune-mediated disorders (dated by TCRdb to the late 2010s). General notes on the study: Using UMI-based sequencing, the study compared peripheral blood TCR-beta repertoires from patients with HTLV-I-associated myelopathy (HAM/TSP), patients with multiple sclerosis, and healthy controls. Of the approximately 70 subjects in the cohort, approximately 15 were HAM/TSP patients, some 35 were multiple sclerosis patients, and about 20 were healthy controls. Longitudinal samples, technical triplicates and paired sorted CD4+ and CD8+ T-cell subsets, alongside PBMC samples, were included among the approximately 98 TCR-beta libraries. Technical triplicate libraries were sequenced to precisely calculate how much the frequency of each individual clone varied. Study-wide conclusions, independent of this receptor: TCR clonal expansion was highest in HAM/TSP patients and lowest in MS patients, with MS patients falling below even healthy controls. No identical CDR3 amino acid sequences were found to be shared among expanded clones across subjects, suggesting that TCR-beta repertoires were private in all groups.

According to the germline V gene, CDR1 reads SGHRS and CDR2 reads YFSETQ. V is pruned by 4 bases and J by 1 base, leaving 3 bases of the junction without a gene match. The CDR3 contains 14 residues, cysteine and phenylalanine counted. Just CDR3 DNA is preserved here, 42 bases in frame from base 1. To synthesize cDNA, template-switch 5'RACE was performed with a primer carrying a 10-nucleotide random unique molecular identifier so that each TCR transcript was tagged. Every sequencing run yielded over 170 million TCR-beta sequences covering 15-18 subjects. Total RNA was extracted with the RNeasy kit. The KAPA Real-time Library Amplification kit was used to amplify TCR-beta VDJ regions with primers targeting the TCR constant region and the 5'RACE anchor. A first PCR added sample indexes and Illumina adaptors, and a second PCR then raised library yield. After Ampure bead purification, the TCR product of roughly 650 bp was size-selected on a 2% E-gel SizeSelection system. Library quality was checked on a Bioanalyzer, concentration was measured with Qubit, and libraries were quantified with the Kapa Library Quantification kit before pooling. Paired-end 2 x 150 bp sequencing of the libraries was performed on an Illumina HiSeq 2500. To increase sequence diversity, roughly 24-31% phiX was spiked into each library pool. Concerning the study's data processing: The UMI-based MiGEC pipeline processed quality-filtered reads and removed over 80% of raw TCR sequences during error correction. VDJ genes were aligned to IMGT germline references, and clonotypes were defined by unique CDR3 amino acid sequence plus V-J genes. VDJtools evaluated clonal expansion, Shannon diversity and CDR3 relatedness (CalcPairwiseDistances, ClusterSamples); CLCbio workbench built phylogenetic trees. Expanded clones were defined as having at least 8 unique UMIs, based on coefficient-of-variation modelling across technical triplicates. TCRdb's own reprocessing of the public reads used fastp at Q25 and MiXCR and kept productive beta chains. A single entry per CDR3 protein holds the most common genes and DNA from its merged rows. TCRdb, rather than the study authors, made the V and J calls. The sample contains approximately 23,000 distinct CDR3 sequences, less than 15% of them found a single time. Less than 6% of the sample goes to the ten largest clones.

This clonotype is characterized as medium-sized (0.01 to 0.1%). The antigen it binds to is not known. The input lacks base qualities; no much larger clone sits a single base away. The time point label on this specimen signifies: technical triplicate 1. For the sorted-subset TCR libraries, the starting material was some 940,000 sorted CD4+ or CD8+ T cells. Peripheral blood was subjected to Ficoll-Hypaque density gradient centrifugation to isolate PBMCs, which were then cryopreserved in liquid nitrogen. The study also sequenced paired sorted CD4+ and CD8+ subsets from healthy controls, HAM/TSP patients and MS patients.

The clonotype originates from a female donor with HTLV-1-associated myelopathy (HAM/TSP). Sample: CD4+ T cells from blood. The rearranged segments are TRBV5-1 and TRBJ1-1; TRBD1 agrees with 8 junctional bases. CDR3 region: CASSIQGANTEAFF. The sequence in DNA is TGCGCCAGCAGCATCCAGGGGGCGAACACTGAAGCTTTCTTT.